This T cell receptor (beta chain) derives from a study of Graves' ophthalmopathy and Graves' hyperthyroidism (dated by TCRdb to between 2018 and 2020). General notes on the study: Hyperthyroidism was defined as stable when no progression to ophthalmopathy occurred within 18 months of follow-up. T-cell repertoires of thyroid tissue and blood were compared in five or six hyperthyroidism patients. For independent validation, a separate cohort was made up of roughly 19 hyperthyroidism patients plus 17 patients who later progressed from hyperthyroidism to ophthalmopathy. To explore V-J signatures distinguishing ophthalmopathy from hyperthyroidism, a discovery set of under 110 patients (roughly 45 ophthalmopathy, 57 stable hyperthyroidism) was enrolled. In total, approximately 140 blood samples were TCR-sequenced: 40 to 45 ophthalmopathy, some 80 hyperthyroidism and about 17 hyperthyroidism-to-ophthalmopathy patients. Once sampling was done, hyperthyroidism patients were given methimazole at a starting dose of 30 mg daily, while ophthalmopathy patients were given high-dose intravenous methylprednisolone. The study used signatures of the TCR beta repertoire to tell Graves' ophthalmopathy apart from Graves' hyperthyroidism and to predict which patients would progress to ophthalmopathy. Study-wide findings and limitations: Sample size was not predetermined statistically, and investigators were not blinded to group allocation. Most expanded thyroid clonotypes with frequency above 0.001 were also detected in blood, suggesting blood repertoires may reflect the thyroid immune response. In cross-validation, the 13-signature model distinguished ophthalmopathy from stable hyperthyroidism with less than 90% sensitivity and 81.08% specificity, while in the test set the corresponding values were about 80% and 75%. In validation, the model predicted ophthalmopathy progression with nearly 71% sensitivity and 72.22% specificity; 12 predicted patients were CT-confirmed with GO in a median of approximately 6.5 months.

Patients with hyperthyroidism were aged 18 to 65 years, had been newly diagnosed, and had a disease duration of less than 2 months. Anyone with other autoimmune diseases, uncontrolled infections, pregnancy or lactation was excluded from the study. Diagnosis was based on clinical symptoms, serum thyroxine, TRAb, thyroid ultrasound and orbital computed tomography. Trizol reagent was used to extract the total RNA, and its quality was then checked on an Agilent 2100 Bioanalyzer. For repertoire sequencing, TCR beta CDR3 regions were amplified from RNA transcripts. A first-round RT-PCR used HTBI primers with the Qiagen OneStep RT-PCR kit, followed by a second-round multiplex PCR, size selection and purification. Libraries were sequenced on an Illumina HiSeq2000 using paired-end 100 bp reads. In the authors' own workflow: SOAPnuke was used for read processing, and reads with adapters, uncalled bases, a mean Phred below 15, or no exact constant-primer or identifier match were discarded. High-quality paired reads were merged with COPE v1.2.5. Clonotypes were defined as unique nucleotide sequences and were aligned to IMGT TRB V, D and J references using MiTCR v1.1. Only V-J combinations with frequency above 0.0001 were analysed, covering 98% to 99.2% of repertoires. For each V-J combination, a TCR clonal expansion and chaos score was defined as the ratio of F50 clonal expansion to chaos observed in the TCRdist matrix. Features were reduced by Welch's t-statistics and random forest to around 14 V-J combinations, which fed a naive Bayes classifier. Thyroid-blood repertoire similarity was quantified with the Morisita-Horn index. The raw public reads went through TCRdb reprocessing: fastp at Q25, MiXCR clone calling, in-frame beta chains kept. Each record represents a unique CDR3 protein, reported with the most common genes and DNA among its rows. These V and J calls derive from TCRdb rather than the authors' analysis. Within this sample are some 1.1 million distinct CDR3 sequences, with 36% of them counted one time only. The top ten constitute around 10% of the sample.

In this sample, this clonotype turned up many times. The clone's antigen remains unknown. The input lacks base qualities; no much larger clone sits a single base away. This sequence was found in an adult man with Graves' hyperthyroidism. Sample: peripheral blood or thyroid tissue (not recorded which).

The CDR3 protein sequence reads: CSARSPVSYEQYF. At the DNA level, the sequence is TGCAGTGCTAGATCCCCGGTTTCCTACGAGCAGTACTTC. The sequence is built from TRBV20-1 and TRBJ2-7, with the D gene not confidently named. From the cysteine up to the phenylalanine, the CDR3 has a length of 13 residues. Of all the DNA, just the CDR3 is kept, 39 bases in frame from base 1. The junction carries 9 bases between V and J, which are trimmed by 2 bases and 1 base respectively. Via the germline V gene (reference sequence), CDR1 is DFQATT and CDR2 SNEGSKA.